Presented here are 31 T cell receptor beta chains from one specimen sequenced in a study of post-analysis software for immune sequencing data. Notes on the study in general: Five TRBV segments were more frequent in patients than controls; TRBV5-6, TRBV5-1 and TRBV20-1 belonged to this group.

cDNA libraries of TCR beta carried unique molecular identifiers. TCRdb called the PCR reads again in MiXCR, with one record for every CDR3 protein. The sample lists fewer than 850,000 distinct CDR3 sequences; 25% to 30% were seen once. Their antigens remain unidentified. The sequencing input was blood. These receptor sequences come from a girl aged 5-17 years with multiple sclerosis.

This chain connects TRBV5-5 to TRBJ2-2, with 8 bases aligning to TRBD1. The CDR3 contains 17 residues. J lost 4 bases, V lost 3 bases, and 11 bases had no gene match. The germline V gene has CDR1 SGHKS and CDR2 YYEKEE (reference sequence). The CDR3 here is CASSSSGGGFSTGELFF. The CDR3 bases are TGTGCCAGCAGCTCTTCAGGGGGCGGGTTTAGCACCGGGGAGCTGTTTTTT.

The chain has TRBV7-6 and TRBJ2-5, with 11 positions matching TRBD2. Trimming cost V 4 bases and J 5 bases; bases outside gene matches: 9. The CDR3 consists of 16 residues. Germline V gene data show CDR1 as SGHVS and CDR2 as FNYEAQ. The CDR3 protein is CASSSLAGGTLETQYF. In nucleotides, the CDR3 is TGTGCCAGCAGCTCTCTAGCGGGGGGCACGTTGGAGACCCAGTACTTC. The whole variable domain, filled in from reference TRBV7-6 and TRBJ2-5, reads GAGVSQSPRYKVTKRGQDVALRCDPISGHVSLYWYRQALGQGPEFLTYFNYEAQQDKSGLPNDRFSAERPEGSISTLTIQRTEQRDSAMYRCASSSLAGGTLETQYFGPGTRLLVL.

The CDR3 is CASSRRGTGVEKLFF. The CDR3 DNA follows: TGTGCCAGCAGCCGCAGGGGGACAGGGGTTGAAAAACTGTTTTTT. The chain is built from TRBV12-3 or TRBV12-4 and TRBJ1-4, with TRBD1 identical over 10 bases. Trimming at V came to 6 bases and at J to 7 bases, leaving 8 bases not matched to a gene. This CDR3 has 15 residues.

Only a few counts were recorded for this clonotype. The chain is built from TRBV7-9 and TRBJ2-5; TRBD1 aligns across 7 bases. This CDR3 has 15 amino acids. The ends lost 8 bases at V and 3 bases at J; junction bases unmatched: 12. Germline V gives CDR1 SEHNR, CDR2 FQNEAQ (reference sequence). CDR3 in amino acids: CASGRDSRREETQYF. CDR3 sequence (DNA): TGTGCCAGCGGACGGGACAGCCGACGTGAAGAGACCCAGTACTTC.

Of note for this clonotype: A read error may produce the germline difference seen at one junction end. The rearrangement joins TRBV28 to TRBJ1-4, with a possible D match to TRBD1 (5 bases). Germline CDR1 is MDHEN and CDR2 is SYDVKM. The CDR3 loop spans 13 amino acids. DNA of the CDR3: TGTACCAGCAGTTTCGGGGGATATGAAAAACTGTTTTTT. Encoded protein: CTSSFGGYEKLFF.

V gene TRBV20-1 combines with J gene TRBJ2-4; 9 nucleotides agree with TRBD1. The CDR3 runs to 13 residues. Germline CDR1 reads DFQATT; CDR2 reads SNEGSKA (reference sequence). V dropped 0 bases and J dropped 15; count of bases not matched to a gene: 9. The CDR3: CSARDRKTGQGYF. CDR3 in DNA: TGCAGTGCTAGAGATCGAAAAACGGGACAGGGGTACTTC.

This clonotype was detected a few times. The chain is built from TRBV12-3 or TRBV12-4 and TRBJ2-5; 11 bases are shared with TRBD1. There are 17 residues in the CDR3. The V segment lost 5 bases and the J segment 2 bases; nucleotides outside the gene matches: 10. The DNA of the CDR3 is TGTGCCAGCAGTAGGGCCGGGACAGGGGGGTTTCAAGAGACCCAGTACTTC. Its protein product is CASSRAGTGGFQETQYF.

The rearrangement links TRBV7-2 to TRBJ2-5; 9 bases are a match to TRBD2. Germline CDR1 is SGHTA and CDR2 is FQGNSA. V lost 2 bases and J lost 3; bases outside the gene matches: 16. The CDR3 contains 19 residues. CDR3 residues: CASSLFGGSSGRREETQYF. CDR3 DNA: TGTGCCAGCAGCTTATTCGGGGGGTCCAGCGGGAGGCGAGAAGAGACCCAGTACTTC.

The V call is TRBV4-3, the J call TRBJ1-1; D perhaps matches TRBD1 (5 bases). V gave up 5 bases and J gave up 2 bases, with 12 bases separating them. The germline CDR1 and CDR2 sequences are LGHNA and YSLEER. The CDR3 sequence is 14 residues long. The CDR3 protein is CASSDQQANTEAFF. DNA of the CDR3: TGCGCCAGCAGCGATCAACAGGCAAACACTGAAGCTTTCTTT.

To note about this clonotype: With a much larger clone just one base away, this may be a read error. The chain uses TRBV20-1 and TRBJ2-5; no definite D call. V was shortened by 5 bases and J by 11 bases, with 15 bases between the two germline ends. The germline V gene encodes CDR1 DFQATT and CDR2 SNEGSKA (reference sequence). The CDR3 loop spans 11 amino acids. DNA for the CDR3: TGCAGTGCTCTGTATTTGGTAGGGCAGTACTTC. Translating gives CSALYLVGQYF.

This clonotype was counted only a few times. The V call is TRBV5-1, the J call TRBJ2-3; D is possibly TRBD1 (6 bases). Between the trimmed V and J ends, which lost 7 bases and 1 base, there was a span of 16 bases. Germline CDR1 reads SGHRS; CDR2 reads YFSETQ. The CDR3 loop spans 15 amino acids. CDR3 region: CASRIQGLRTDTQYF. The CDR3 coding sequence is TGCGCCAGCCGGATACAGGGCCTGCGCACAGATACGCAGTATTTT.

This clonotype was found a few times. The chain uses TRBV20-1 and TRBJ2-3, with 7 bases lining up with TRBD1. CDR1 is DFQATT and CDR2 is SNEGSKA in the germline V gene (reference sequence). The V gene end was trimmed by 5 bases and the J gene end by 3 bases; junction bases not matched to a gene: 5. This CDR3 comprises 13 residues. The CDR3 region is CSAVTGWTDTQYF. The CDR3 DNA reads TGCAGTGCTGTGACAGGGTGGACAGATACGCAGTATTTT.

V usage is TRBV28 and J usage is TRBJ1-1; D is uncertain. The ends were cut back, 4 bases at V and 4 bases at J, with 13 bases in the middle. The CDR3 contains 14 residues. Germline-derived CDR1 and CDR2 are MDHEN and SYDVKM. Written as DNA, the CDR3 is TGTGCCAGCAGTTCCCCACTGCCGACCACTGAAGCTTTCTTT. This translates into CASSSPLPTTEAFF.

The chain recombines TRBV5-1 with TRBJ1-1; D perhaps matches TRBD1 (5 bases). The CDR3 is 13 residues long. The germline V gene encodes CDR1 SGHRS and CDR2 YFSETQ. V lost 3 bases and J lost 11, with 17 bases in between. The CDR3 region has the DNA TGCGCCAGCAGCTCCGAATCCCTCCGGGGGGCTTTCTTT. This codes for CASSSESLRGAFF.

The chain employs TRBV20-1 and TRBJ1-1; no firm D call. CDR1 is DFQATT and CDR2 is SNEGSKA in the germline V gene (reference sequence). The CDR3 has 13 amino acids. V gave up 1 base and J gave up 0 bases, with 6 bases separating them. The CDR3 protein is CSARGNMNTEAFF. CDR3 coding DNA: TGCAGTGCTAGAGGAAACATGAACACTGAAGCTTTCTTT.

This clonotype was counted at least ten times. The V call is TRBV15, the J call TRBJ2-1; D is possibly TRBD2 (5 bases). Germline V gene sequence: CDR1 LNHNV, CDR2 YYDKDF (reference sequence). Trimming took off 9 bases at V and 2 bases at J, with 14 bases between the two ends. CDR3 length: 14 amino acids. CDR3 DNA sequence: TGTGCCACTACTGAGCGGCGTCCCTACAATGAGCAGTTCTTC. Translated: CATTERRPYNEQFF.

The CDR3 spells CSASGLAGGFFEQYF. CDR3 sequence (DNA): TGCAGTGCTAGTGGCCTAGCGGGAGGGTTCTTCGAGCAGTACTTC. The genes are TRBV20-1 and TRBJ2-7, with 12 positions matching TRBD2. In germline, CDR1 is DFQATT, CDR2 SNEGSKA (reference sequence). V lost 3 bases, J lost 6 bases, and 9 bases stayed unmatched. This CDR3 has 15 residues.

This clonotype was detected once. The chain combines TRBV6-6 with TRBJ1-4; D is ambiguous. Trimming stripped 5 bases from V and 8 bases from J, with 12 bases between. The CDR3 is 13 residues long. Germline V CDR1 and CDR2: MNHNY, SVGAGI (reference sequence). CDR3: CASSGGVGEKLFF. CDR3 nucleotide sequence: TGTGCCAGCAGTGGTGGTGTTGGGGAAAAACTGTTTTTT.

The rearrangement links TRBV7-9 to TRBJ2-3; 10 bases fit TRBD1. The CDR3 has 18 amino acids. J was trimmed by 3 bases and V by 5 bases; bases with no gene match: 14. Germline V gene data show CDR1 as SEHNR and CDR2 as FQNEAQ (reference sequence). The CDR3 nucleotides read TGTGCCAGCAGCCCCCATCCCCGTTTGGGACAGGGGACAGATACGCAGTATTTT. Encoded protein: CASSPHPRLGQGTDTQYF. Looking up the rest from reference TRBV7-9 and TRBJ2-3 gives the full variable domain: DTGVSQNPRHKITKRGQNVTFRCDPISEHNRLYWYRQTLGQGPEFLTYFQNEAQLEKSRLLSDRFSAERPKGSFSTLEIQRTEQGDSAMYLCASSPHPRLGQGTDTQYFGPGTRLTVL.

This clonotype was picked up a small number of times. The chain carries TRBV7-9 and TRBJ1-2, with D possibly matching TRBD1 (5 bases). The CDR3 is 13 amino acids. V was pared by 5 bases and J by 3 bases, with 10 bases between. Looked up from germline, CDR1 is SEHNR and CDR2 is FQNEAQ (reference sequence). The CDR3 DNA follows: TGTGCCAGCAGCCCCGGGACCTACTATGGCTACACCTTC. Protein: CASSPGTYYGYTF.

The gene calls are TRBV6-1 and TRBJ2-2; D perhaps matches TRBD1 (5 bases). CDR3 size: 13 residues. The V gene lost 6 bases and the J gene lost 2 bases, with 7 bases spanning the gap. The germline V gene has CDR1 MNHNS and CDR2 SASEGT. This CDR3 is CASRTVNTGELFF. As DNA, the CDR3 is TGTGCCAGCAGGACAGTAAACACCGGGGAGCTGTTTTTT.

The chain combines TRBV28 with TRBJ2-7; 8 bases are a match to TRBD1. The CDR3 is 16 amino acids. Germline assignment: CDR1 MDHEN and CDR2 SYDVKM. V shed 7 bases, J shed 3 bases, and the junction held 14 bases outside the gene matches. In DNA, the CDR3 is TGTGCCAGCACCTTCCCCGGGACAGGAGGATACTACGAGCAGTACTTC. Encoded protein: CASTFPGTGGYYEQYF.

This clonotype occurred a few times. The chain joins TRBV7-9 to TRBJ1-1, with a tentative D call TRBD1 (6 bases). Trimming pared 3 bases from V and 0 bases from J, leaving 8 bases between. The germline gives CDR1 SEHNR, CDR2 FQNEAQ (reference sequence). The CDR3 runs 14 residues. CDR3 protein: CASSFGQMNTEAFF. The CDR3 nucleotides are TGTGCCAGCAGCTTCGGACAGATGAACACTGAAGCTTTCTTT.

This clonotype was counted only a few times. The rearrangement uses TRBV20-1 and TRBJ2-5; D remains ambiguous. Germline V CDR1 and CDR2: DFQATT, SNEGSKA (reference sequence). The CDR3 has 11 residues. V lost 2 bases and J lost 5, with 6 bases in between. In DNA, the CDR3 is TGCAGTGCTAGAATAAGGGAGACCCAGTACTTC. Its protein is CSARIRETQYF.

This clonotype has just a few counts. The chain has TRBV10-3 and TRBJ2-5; tentatively, D is TRBD2 (6 bases). CDR3 length: 13 amino acids. The V and J ends lost 10 bases and 2 bases respectively, with 14 bases between them. Germline V CDR1 and CDR2: ENHRY, SYGVKD. CDR3 bases: TGTGCCACCGCGGGGACGGATCAAGAGACCCAGTACTTC. Translation: CATAGTDQETQYF.

The rearrangement links TRBV27 to TRBJ1-5, with a tentative D call TRBD1 (5 bases). The CDR3 is made up of 15 amino acids. V was trimmed by 0 bases and J by 3 bases, leaving 9 bases between them. CDR1 is MNHEY and CDR2 is SMNVEV in the germline V gene (reference sequence). The CDR3 protein is CASSLSAGFNQPQHF. CDR3 nucleotide sequence: TGTGCCAGCAGTTTATCTGCAGGGTTCAATCAGCCCCAGCATTTT.

This clonotype was detected a few times. The V and J genes are TRBV5-1 and TRBJ1-1, with D perhaps matching TRBD1 (6 bases). V lost 1 base, J lost 5 bases, and 15 bases lay in between. The CDR3 has 15 residues. In germline, CDR1 is SGHRS, CDR2 YFSETQ. In DNA, the CDR3 is TGCGCCAGCAGCTTGCAGGCAGGGGAGTGGACTGAAGCTTTCTTT. Amino acid sequence: CASSLQAGEWTEAFF.

This chain links TRBV2 with TRBJ2-1; a possible D gene is TRBD2 (5 bases). V gave up 7 bases and J gave up 12 bases, with 13 bases separating them. Germline lookup yields CDR1 SNHLY and CDR2 FYNNEI. The CDR3 extends over 11 amino acids. The CDR3 region is CASKGLVWQFF. CDR3 DNA sequence: TGTGCCAGCAAAGGACTTGTTTGGCAGTTCTTC.

The chain carries TRBV5-1 and TRBJ1-1; weak D call: TRBD1 (5 bases). This CDR3 contains 14 residues. V lost 0 bases and J lost 1, with 7 bases in between. The germline CDR1 and CDR2 sequences are SGHRS and YFSETQ. The CDR3 region is CASSLDGANTEAFF. The CDR3 DNA follows: TGCGCCAGCAGCTTGGACGGGGCGAACACTGAAGCTTTCTTT.

The chain employs TRBV3-1 and TRBJ1-1; D gene uncertain. Deletions cut 0 bases from V and 1 base from J, with 9 bases between. The CDR3 loop spans 15 amino acids. Germline CDR1 reads LGHDT; CDR2 reads YNNKEL (reference sequence). In DNA, the CDR3 is TGTGCCAGCAGCCAAGATCCCGGGTGGAACACTGAAGCTTTCTTT. This translates into CASSQDPGWNTEAFF. Based on the CDR3 plus reference TRBV3-1 and TRBJ1-1, the full variable domain is DTAVSQTPKYLVTQMGNDKSIKCEQNLGHDTMYWYKQDSKKFLKIMFSYNNKELIINETVPNRFSPKSPDKAHLNLHINSLELGDSAVYFCASSQDPGWNTEAFFGQGTRLTVV.

The chain is built from TRBV6-2 or TRBV6-3 and TRBJ2-1; D is unclear. Germline V gives CDR1 MNHEY, CDR2 SVGEGT. The V gene lost 2 bases and the J gene lost 9 bases, with 17 bases spanning the gap. The CDR3 is 15 residues long. CDR3: CASSYVLVGLGEQFF. In DNA form, the CDR3 reads TGTGCCAGCAGTTACGTCCTTGTCGGCCTAGGTGAGCAGTTCTTC.